This T cell receptor beta chain appears in the sequencing data of a study of T cells in Graves' hyperthyroidism and ophthalmopathy. Across the whole study: Peripheral blood sampling occurred at initial diagnosis, before any treatment. Broader study findings: Ophthalmopathy was predicted by the model a median of about 6.5 months ahead of onset.

This clonotype was seen at least ten times. The antigen is unknown. Amplification targeted TCR beta CDR3 regions from RNA transcripts. During a first-round RT-PCR of the TCR CDR3, the HTBI primer set was used. MiXCR was run by TCRdb on the multiplex PCR reads, yielding one entry per CDR3 protein. The table lists some 440,000 distinct CDR3 sequences, approximately 15% of them singletons. Clinical symptoms, serum thyroxine, TRAb, thyroid ultrasound and orbital computed tomography established diagnosis. PBMCs were obtained from approximately 10 ml fresh peripheral blood. Trimming removed 2 bases from V and 5 bases from J; junction bases left unmatched: 2. Germline V gene sequence: CDR1 DFQATT, CDR2 SNEGSKA (reference sequence). The CDR3 has 13 amino acids.

This receptor was identified in a young woman with Graves' hyperthyroidism. The chain couples TRBV20-1 to TRBJ2-5; 10 bases line up with TRBD2. The specimen sequenced was blood. The CDR3 protein is CSARLAGAETQYF. The CDR3 nucleotides are TGCAGTGCTAGACTAGCGGGGGCGGAGACCCAGTACTTC.